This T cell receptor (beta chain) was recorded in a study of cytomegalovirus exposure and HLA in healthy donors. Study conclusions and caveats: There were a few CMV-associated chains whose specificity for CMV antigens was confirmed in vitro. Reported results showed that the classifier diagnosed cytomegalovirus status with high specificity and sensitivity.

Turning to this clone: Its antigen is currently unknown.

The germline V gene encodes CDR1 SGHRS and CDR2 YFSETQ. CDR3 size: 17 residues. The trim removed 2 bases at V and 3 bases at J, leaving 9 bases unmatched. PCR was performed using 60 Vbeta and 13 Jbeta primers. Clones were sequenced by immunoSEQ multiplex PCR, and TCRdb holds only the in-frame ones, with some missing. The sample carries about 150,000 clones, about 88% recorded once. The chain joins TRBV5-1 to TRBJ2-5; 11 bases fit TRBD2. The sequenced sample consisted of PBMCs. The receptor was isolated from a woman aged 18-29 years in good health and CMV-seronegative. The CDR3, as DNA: TGCGCCAGCAGCTTTTTAGTTGGGACTAGCGGTGAAGAGACCCAGTACTTC. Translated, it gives CASSFLVGTSGEETQYF.